The 10 T cell receptor beta chains presented below share a single source sample, sequenced in a study of PD-1 blockade in mismatch repair-deficient tumors. Measured with immunoSEQ multiplex PCR; TCRdb has only the in-frame clones, and not every one. The sample records around 120,000 clones, approximately 90% being singletons. The specimen was peripheral blood, collected 44 weeks after starting pembrolizumab. The source is an adult with mismatch repair-deficient cancer.

This rearrangement joins TRBV11-2 to TRBJ2-7, with 7 positions matching TRBD1. With V trimmed by 1 base and J by 2 bases, 2 bases remained unmatched. CDR1 and CDR2 from the germline V gene are SGHAT and FQNNGV. This CDR3 region has 14 residues. CDR3 in DNA: TGTGCCAGCAGCTTAGGACAGGGTACCTACGAGCAGTACTTC. This sequence encodes CASSLGQGTYEQYF.

The CDR3 loop is CASKGRPYMNTEAFF. For the CDR3, the DNA is TGTGCCAGCAAAGGGCGGCCGTACATGAACACTGAAGCTTTCTTT. The rearrangement joins TRBV27 to TRBJ1-1; no clear D. Looked up from germline, CDR1 is MNHEY and CDR2 is SMNVEV (reference sequence). The CDR3 runs 15 residues. V was shortened by 7 bases and J by 0 bases, with 15 bases between the two germline ends.

This clone was counted only a few times. The chain links TRBV19 to TRBJ2-7, with D possibly being TRBD1 (6 bases). This CDR3 is 15 amino acids long. The germline V and J ends were trimmed by 1 base and 1 base, with 11 bases remaining between them. CDR1 and CDR2 (germline): LNHDA, SQIVND (reference sequence). CDR3 sequence: CASSIADSFSYEQYF. The CDR3 region has the DNA TGTGCCAGTAGTATAGCGGACAGCTTTTCCTACGAGCAGTACTTC.

Of note for this clone: Other DNA sequences in the same sample also yield this CDR3. V gene TRBV6-5 combines with J gene TRBJ1-2, with TRBD1 as a possible D gene (5 bases). V was trimmed by 6 bases and J by 6 bases, leaving 8 bases between them. Germline values: CDR1 MNHEY, CDR2 SVGAGI. The CDR3 has 11 amino acids. The CDR3 is CASSQGDGYTF. The CDR3 DNA follows: TGTGCCAGCAGCCAAGGGGATGGCTACACCTTC.

The chain has TRBV30 and TRBJ2-1, with D maybe TRBD2 (6 bases). Trimming took 4 bases from V and 12 from J, leaving 16 bases between them. This CDR3 spans 12 amino acids. CDR1 and CDR2 from the germline V gene are GTSNPN and SVGIG (reference sequence). The CDR3 region is CAWNLSGLGQFF. CDR3 in DNA: TGTGCCTGGAATTTAAGCGGGCTGGGGCAGTTCTTC.

The chain combines TRBV6-6 with TRBJ2-5, with a possible D match to TRBD1 (6 bases). CDR3 length: 14 residues. With 5 bases removed from V and 2 bases from J, the gap between germline ends came to 12 bases. Germline loops: CDR1 MNHNY, CDR2 SVGAGI (reference sequence). The CDR3 sequence is CASSRGQPQETQYF. CDR3 nucleotides: TGTGCCAGCAGTCGAGGACAGCCGCAAGAGACCCAGTACTTC.

The CDR3 protein is CASSLTTGRAYEQYF. The CDR3 DNA reads TGTGCCAGCAGTTTAACGACAGGGAGAGCCTACGAGCAGTACTTC. V is TRBV27 and J is TRBJ2-7; 7 bases line up with TRBD1. Germline assignment: CDR1 MNHEY and CDR2 SMNVEV (reference sequence). V shed 2 bases and J 2 bases; nucleotides not matched to a gene: 6. The CDR3 length is 15 residues.

This clone was recorded once. This rearrangement joins TRBV7-9 to TRBJ2-5, with D possibly called TRBD1 or TRBD2 (5 bases each). The germline V and J ends were trimmed by 7 bases and 5 bases, with 23 bases remaining between them. The CDR3 runs 16 residues. Germline V gene data show CDR1 as SEHNR and CDR2 as FQNEAQ (reference sequence). The CDR3 spells CASTLQSGHRSETQYF. The CDR3 nucleotides are TGTGCCAGCACCCTACAATCGGGGCACAGGAGTGAGACCCAGTACTTC.

The V call is TRBV19, the J call TRBJ1-3; D is uncertain. Per the germline V gene, CDR1 is LNHDA and CDR2 is SQIVND (reference sequence). V dropped 6 bases and J dropped 2 bases, with 5 bases sitting between them. There are 12 residues in the CDR3. In nucleotides, the CDR3 is TGTGCCAGTAGCCGTACTGGAAACACCATATATTTT. Translation: CASSRTGNTIYF.

The V and J genes are TRBV7-9 and TRBJ2-2; TRBD1 might be the D (6 bases). Germline lookup yields CDR1 SEHNR and CDR2 FQNEAQ (reference sequence). V was shortened by 5 bases and J by 0 bases, with 10 bases between the two germline ends. The CDR3 is 15 amino acids. The CDR3 DNA sequence: TGTGCCAGCAGCCCACAGGGACCGAACACCGGGGAGCTGTTTTTT. Translating gives CASSPQGPNTGELFF.